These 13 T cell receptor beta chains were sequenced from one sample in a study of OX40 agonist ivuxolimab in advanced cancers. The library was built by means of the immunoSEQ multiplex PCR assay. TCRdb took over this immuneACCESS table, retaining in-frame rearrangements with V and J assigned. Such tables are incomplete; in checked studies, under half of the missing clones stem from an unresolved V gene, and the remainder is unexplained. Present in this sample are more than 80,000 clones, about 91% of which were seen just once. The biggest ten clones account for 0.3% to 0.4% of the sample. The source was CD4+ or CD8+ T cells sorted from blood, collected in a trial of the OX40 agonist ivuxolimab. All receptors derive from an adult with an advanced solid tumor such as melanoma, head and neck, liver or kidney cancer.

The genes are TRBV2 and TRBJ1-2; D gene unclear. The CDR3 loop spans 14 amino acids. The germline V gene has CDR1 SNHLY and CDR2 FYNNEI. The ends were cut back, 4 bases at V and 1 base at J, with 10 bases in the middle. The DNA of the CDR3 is TGTGCCAGCAGTGTAGATGGGGTTAACTATGGCTACACCTTC. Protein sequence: CASSVDGVNYGYTF.

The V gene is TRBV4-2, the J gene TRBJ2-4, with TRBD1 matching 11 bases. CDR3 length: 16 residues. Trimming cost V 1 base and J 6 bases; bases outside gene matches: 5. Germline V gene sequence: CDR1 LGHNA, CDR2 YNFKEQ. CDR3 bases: TGTGCCAGCAGCCAAGCCACGGGACAGGGGGGAAACATTCAGTACTTC. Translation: CASSQATGQGGNIQYF.

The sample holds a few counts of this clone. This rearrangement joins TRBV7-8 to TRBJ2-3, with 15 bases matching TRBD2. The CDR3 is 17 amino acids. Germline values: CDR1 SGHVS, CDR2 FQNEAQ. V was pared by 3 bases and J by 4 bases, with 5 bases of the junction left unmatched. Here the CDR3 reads CASSFGLAGGPADTQYF. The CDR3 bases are TGTGCCAGCAGCTTCGGACTAGCGGGAGGGCCGGCAGATACGCAGTATTTT.

In DNA, the CDR3 is TGTGCCAGCAGCCCCTTGATAGGTCAGAGCTCTGGAAACACCATATATTTT. As protein: CASSPLIGQSSGNTIYF. This sequence joins TRBV7-2 and TRBJ1-3; D call uncertain. This CDR3 has 17 residues. The V end was cut by 5 bases, the J end by 0 bases, with 17 bases between. The germline gives CDR1 SGHTA, CDR2 FQGNSA.

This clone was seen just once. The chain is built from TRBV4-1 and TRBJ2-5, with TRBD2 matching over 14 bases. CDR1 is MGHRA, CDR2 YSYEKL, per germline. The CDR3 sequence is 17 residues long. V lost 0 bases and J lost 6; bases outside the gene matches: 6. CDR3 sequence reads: CASSQERGTSGRKTQYF. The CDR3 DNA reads TGCGCCAGCAGCCAAGAGAGGGGGACTAGCGGGAGAAAGACCCAGTACTTC.

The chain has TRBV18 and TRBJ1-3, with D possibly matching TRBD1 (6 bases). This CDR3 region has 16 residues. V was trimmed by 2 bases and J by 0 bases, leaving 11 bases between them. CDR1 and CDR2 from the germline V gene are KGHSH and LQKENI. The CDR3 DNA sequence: TGTGCCAGCTCACCAACACAACAGGGCTCTGGAAACACCATATATTTT. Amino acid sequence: CASSPTQQGSGNTIYF.

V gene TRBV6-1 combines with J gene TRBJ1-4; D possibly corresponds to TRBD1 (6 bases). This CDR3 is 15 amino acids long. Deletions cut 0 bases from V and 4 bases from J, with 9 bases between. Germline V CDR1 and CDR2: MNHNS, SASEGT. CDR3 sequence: CASSEARGLNEKLFF. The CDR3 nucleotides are TGTGCCAGCAGTGAAGCTCGGGGGCTTAATGAAAAACTGTTTTTT.

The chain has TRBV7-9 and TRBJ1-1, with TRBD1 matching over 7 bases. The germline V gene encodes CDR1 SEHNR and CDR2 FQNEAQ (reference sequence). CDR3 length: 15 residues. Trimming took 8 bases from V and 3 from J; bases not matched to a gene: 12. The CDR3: CASLQEQGRHTEAFF. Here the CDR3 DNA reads TGTGCCAGCCTCCAAGAACAGGGGAGACACACTGAAGCTTTCTTT.

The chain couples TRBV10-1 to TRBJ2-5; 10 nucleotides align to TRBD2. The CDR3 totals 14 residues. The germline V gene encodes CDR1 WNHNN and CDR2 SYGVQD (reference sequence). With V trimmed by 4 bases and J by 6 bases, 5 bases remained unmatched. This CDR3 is CASSVASGRKTQYF. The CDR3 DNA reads TGCGCCAGCAGTGTGGCTAGCGGGAGAAAGACCCAGTACTTC.

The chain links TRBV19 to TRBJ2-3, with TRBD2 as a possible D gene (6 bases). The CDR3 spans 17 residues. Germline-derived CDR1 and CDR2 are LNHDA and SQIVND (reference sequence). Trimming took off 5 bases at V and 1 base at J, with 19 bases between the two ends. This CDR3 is CASSSLEGVEGTDTQYF. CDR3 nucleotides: TGTGCCAGTAGTTCCCTGGAGGGCGTGGAGGGCACAGATACGCAGTATTTT.

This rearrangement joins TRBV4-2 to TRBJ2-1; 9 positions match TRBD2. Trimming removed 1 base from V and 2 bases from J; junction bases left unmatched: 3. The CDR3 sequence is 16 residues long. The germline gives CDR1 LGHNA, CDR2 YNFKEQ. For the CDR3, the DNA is TGTGCCAGCAGCCAAGGGGCGGGAGGGCCCTACAATGAGCAGTTCTTC. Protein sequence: CASSQGAGGPYNEQFF.

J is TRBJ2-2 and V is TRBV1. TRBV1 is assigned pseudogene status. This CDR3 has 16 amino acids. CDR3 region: CTNGKRRLGDTGELFF. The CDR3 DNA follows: TGCACCAACGGAAAAAGGCGGTTGGGGGACACCGGGGAGCTGTTTTTT.

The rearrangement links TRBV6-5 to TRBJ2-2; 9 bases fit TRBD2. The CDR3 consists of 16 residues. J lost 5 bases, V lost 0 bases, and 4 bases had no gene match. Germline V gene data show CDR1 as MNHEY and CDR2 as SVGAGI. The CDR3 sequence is CASSYSGLAGTGELFF. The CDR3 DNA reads TGTGCCAGCAGTTACTCTGGGCTAGCGGGGACCGGGGAGCTGTTTTTT.